A selection of T cell receptor beta chains follows, all from one sample in a study of Ad26.COV2.S vaccination and SARS-CoV-2 variants. This table comes from immunoSEQ multiplex PCR, and its TCRdb copy is limited to in-frame clones, with some not included. The table lists about 410,000 clones, about nine tenths of them singletons. The material was peripheral blood, obtained in a trial of Ad26.COV2.S vaccine versus placebo. Every receptor here comes from a person between 18 and 65 years old who received the Ad26.COV2.S COVID-19 vaccine or a placebo. The CDR3 runs from the conserved cysteine through the conserved F or W. The D gene is left open where the match is weak. Where a row states a size, it is once, few, many or the class of an expanded clone; other rows omit it.

size,J,D,length,V,DNA,CDR3
few,TRBJ1-5,-,17,TRBV19,TGTGCCAGTAGTCCCGGACTGACTGAGTATAGCAATCAGCCCCAGCATTTT,CASSPGLTEYSNQPQHF
-,TRBJ2-3,-,15,TRBV3-1/TRBV3-2,TGTGCCAGCAGCCAAGTCGGGGGCCCCGGGGTTACGCAGTATTTT,CASSQVGGPGVTQYF
-,TRBJ2-1,-,12,TRBV14,TGTGCCAGCAGCCAAGGAGGATTTGAGCAGTTCTTC,CASSQGGFEQFF
once,TRBJ2-4,TRBD2,14,TRBV6-5,TGTGCCAGCTGGGGGGGTCTAGCCAAAAACATTCAGTACTTC,CASWGGLAKNIQYF
-,TRBJ1-6,-,14,TRBV28,TGTGCCAGCATTCAGGTACCCTATAATTCACCCCTCCACTTT,CASIQVPYNSPLHF
-,TRBJ2-1,TRBD2,15,TRBV2,TGTGCCAGCAGTGAATCCCTAGCGGGGATAGATGAGCAGTTCTTC,CASSESLAGIDEQFF
-,TRBJ1-1,-,15,TRBV11-2,TGTGCCAGCAGCTGGGGCAGGGCGGGCAACACTGAAGCTTTCTTT,CASSWGRAGNTEAFF
-,TRBJ1-3,-,14,TRBV11-2,TGTGCCAGCAGCTTTACAGGGTCTGGAAACACCATATATTTT,CASSFTGSGNTIYF
once,TRBJ2-3,TRBD1,11,TRBV11-2,TGTGCCAGCAGCTTGACAGGGCTGCGGTATTTT,CASSLTGLRYF
-,TRBJ2-2,TRBD1,15,TRBV5-4,TGTGCCAGCAGCTCGACAGGGTTTTACACCGGGGAGCTGTTTTTT,CASSSTGFYTGELFF
-,TRBJ2-7,TRBD1,14,TRBV28,TGTGCCAGCAGTTTACGGGACAGGGGATACGAGCAGTACTTC,CASSLRDRGYEQYF
-,TRBJ1-1,TRBD1,15,TRBV4-3,TGCGCCAGCAGCCAACTGACAACAGGGGGCCCGGAAGCTTTCTTT,CASSQLTTGGPEAFF
-,TRBJ2-4,-,14,TRBV21-1,TGTGCCAGCAGCAGGATTAGCGGTGAAAACATTCAGTACTTC,CASSRISGENIQYF
-,TRBJ1-5,-,15,TRBV6-5,TGTGCCAGCAGTTACTCTTATTTTGCCAATCAGCCCCAGCATTTT,CASSYSYFANQPQHF
-,TRBJ2-7,-,14,TRBV6-1,TGTGCCAGCAGTGAATTCGGGCAAACCTACGAGCAGTACTTC,CASSEFGQTYEQYF
-,TRBJ2-7,TRBD2,16,TRBV2,TGTGCCAGCAAGGGGCTGGGGCTAGCGGGTTCCCACGAGCAGTACTTC,CASKGLGLAGSHEQYF
once,TRBJ2-7,-,17,TRBV14,TGTGCCAGCAGCCAAGAAGTCTCAGGGACGAGGACCTACGAGCAGTACTTC,CASSQEVSGTRTYEQYF
-,TRBJ2-1,TRBD2,15,TRBV7-9,TGTGCCAGCAGCTTTGTAGCGGGGGGGCCTAATGAGCAGTTCTTC,CASSFVAGGPNEQFF
-,TRBJ1-1,-,14,TRBV5-1,TGCGCCAGCAGCCCGTTCACCTTGAACACTGAAGCTTTCTTT,CASSPFTLNTEAFF
-,TRBJ2-3,TRBD2,14,TRBV24-1,TGTGCCACCAGTGACCGACTAGCTCGAGATACGCAGTATTTT,CATSDRLARDTQYF
-,TRBJ1-2,TRBD1,14,TRBV19,TGTGCCAGTAGTTCTGGACAGGGGGCGCGTGGCTACACCTTC,CASSSGQGARGYTF
-,TRBJ2-1,TRBD2,20,TRBV10-2,TGCGCCAGCAGTGAGCGGGGGGGTAGCGGGGGGCCTAGCTCCTACAATGAGCAGTTCTTC,CASSERGGSGGPSSYNEQFF
-,TRBJ2-2,-,15,TRBV7-2,TGTGCCAGCAGCTTCCGGTGGGGTAGCACCGGGGAGCTGTTTTTT,CASSFRWGSTGELFF
-,TRBJ1-2,-,14,TRBV25-1,TGTGCCAGCAGTGAATCGAAGGATTTGTATGGCTACACCTTC,CASSESKDLYGYTF
-,TRBJ1-2,-,15,TRBV5-6,TGTGCCAGCAGCTTGCCCATGGGGGGAGAGGATGGCTACACCTTC,CASSLPMGGEDGYTF
-,TRBJ2-2,TRBD2,16,TRBV9,TGTGCCAGCAGCATCGCCCGCACCGGGGGGGCCGGGGAGCTGTTTTTT,CASSIARTGGAGELFF
once,TRBJ1-2,-,13,TRBV6-2/TRBV6-3,TGTGCCAGCAGTTACGAGGTTCGCTATGGCTACACCTTC,CASSYEVRYGYTF